This entry describes one T cell receptor beta chain. This sample was included in a study of control samples from healthy donors and cancer patients. TCRdb's copy holds only in-frame clones and misses some; the assay was immunoSEQ multiplex PCR. The sample holds about 150,000 clones, 89% seen once. The specimen sequenced was blood. The receptor's source is a man aged 30-40 years in good health.

This CDR3 is CASTSGRGSNTEAFF. DNA of the CDR3: TGTGCCAGCACCTCGGGGAGAGGGAGCAACACTGAAGCTTTCTTT. This chain links TRBV27 with TRBJ1-1; no definite D call. With 7 bases removed from V and 2 bases from J, the gap between germline ends came to 17 bases. Per germline, CDR1 MNHEY and CDR2 SMNVEV (reference sequence). The CDR3 has 15 amino acids.